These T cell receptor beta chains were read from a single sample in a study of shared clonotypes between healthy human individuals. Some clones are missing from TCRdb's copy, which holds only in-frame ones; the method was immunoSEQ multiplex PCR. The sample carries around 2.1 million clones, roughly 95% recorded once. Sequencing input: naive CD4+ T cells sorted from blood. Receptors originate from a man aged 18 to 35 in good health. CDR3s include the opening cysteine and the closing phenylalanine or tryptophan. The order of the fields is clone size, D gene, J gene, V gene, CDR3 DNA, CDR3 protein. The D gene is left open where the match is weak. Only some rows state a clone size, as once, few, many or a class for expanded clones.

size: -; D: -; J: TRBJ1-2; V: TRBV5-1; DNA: TGCGCCAGCAGCTTGGGGACAGTTCAGAACTATGGCTACACCTTC; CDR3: CASSLGTVQNYGYTF
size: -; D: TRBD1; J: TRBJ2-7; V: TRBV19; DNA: TGTGCCAGTAGTCAACCGACAGGGTCCCACGAGCAGTACTTC; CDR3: CASSQPTGSHEQYF
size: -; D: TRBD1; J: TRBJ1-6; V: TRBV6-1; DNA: TGTGCCAGCAGTGCCCGGGACAGCAATTCACCCCTCCACTTT; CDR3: CASSARDSNSPLHF
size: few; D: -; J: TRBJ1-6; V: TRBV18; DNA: TGTGCCAGCTCACCTGATTATAATTCACCCCTCCACTTT; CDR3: CASSPDYNSPLHF
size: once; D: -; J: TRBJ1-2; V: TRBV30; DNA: TGTGCCTGGAGGCCGGGGCCAATTGGCTATGGCTACACCTTC; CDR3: CAWRPGPIGYGYTF
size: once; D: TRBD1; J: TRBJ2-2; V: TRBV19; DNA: TGTGCCAGCGCCGGACAGGGAAACACCGGGGAGCTGTTTTTT; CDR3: CASAGQGNTGELFF
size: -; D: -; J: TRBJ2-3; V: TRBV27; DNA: TGTGCCAGCAGTAGAATGGGGCCCACAGATACGCAGTATTTT; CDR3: CASSRMGPTDTQYF
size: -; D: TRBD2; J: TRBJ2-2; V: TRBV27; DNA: TGTGCCAGCAGTTCCACGACTAGCGGGAGGGCGCGCACCGGGGAGCTGTTTTTT; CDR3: CASSSTTSGRARTGELFF
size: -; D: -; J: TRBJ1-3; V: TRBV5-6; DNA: TGTGCCAGCAGACCCGGACGCTCTGGAAACACCATATATTTT; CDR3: CASRPGRSGNTIYF
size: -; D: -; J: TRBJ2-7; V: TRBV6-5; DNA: TGTGCCAGCAGCCAGACTAGTTCCGAGCAGTACTTC; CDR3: CASSQTSSEQYF
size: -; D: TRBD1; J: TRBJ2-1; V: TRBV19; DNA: TGTGCCAGTAGTAGGGACAGGGGGAACAATGAGCAGTTCTTC; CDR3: CASSRDRGNNEQFF
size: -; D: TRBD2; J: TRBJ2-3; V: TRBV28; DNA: TGTGCCAGCAGTTTAGCGGCGGGGGGGCCAGATACGCAGTATTTT; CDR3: CASSLAAGGPDTQYF
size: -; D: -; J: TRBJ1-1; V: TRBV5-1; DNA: TGCGCCAGCAGCCTGACAGGAGACACTGAAGCTTTCTTT; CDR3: CASSLTGDTEAFF
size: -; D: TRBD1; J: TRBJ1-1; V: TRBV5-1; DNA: TGCGCCAGCAGCGCCGGGACAGGGGGATGGGCGAGAGCTTTCTTT; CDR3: CASSAGTGGWARAFF
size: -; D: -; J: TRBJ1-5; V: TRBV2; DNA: TGTGCCAGCACGGGTTGGTCGACGCCCCAGCATTTT; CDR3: CASTGWSTPQHF
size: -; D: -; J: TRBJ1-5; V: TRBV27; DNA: TGTGCCAGCAGTGTCCAGGGTTTTGGCAATCAGCCCCAGCATTTT; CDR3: CASSVQGFGNQPQHF
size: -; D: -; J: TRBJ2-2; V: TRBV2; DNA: TGTGCCAGCAGTGAAGAAAGGGCAGGGCCCGGGGAGCTGTTTTTT; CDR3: CASSEERAGPGELFF
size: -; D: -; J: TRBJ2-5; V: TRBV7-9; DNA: TGTGCCAGCAGCGCCGAGACAGTTCGCGAGACCCAGTACTTC; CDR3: CASSAETVRETQYF
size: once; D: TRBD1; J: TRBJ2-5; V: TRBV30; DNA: TGTGCCTGGAATCCGACAGGGTGGGAGACCCAGTACTTC; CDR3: CAWNPTGWETQYF
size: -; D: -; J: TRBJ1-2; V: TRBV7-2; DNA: TGTGCCAGCAGCTTCTTTTCCGGGTTCTATGGCTACACCTTC; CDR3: CASSFFSGFYGYTF
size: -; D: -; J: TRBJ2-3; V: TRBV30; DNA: TGTGCCTGGAGTGTACTGCGAGATACGCAGTATTTT; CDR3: CAWSVLRDTQYF
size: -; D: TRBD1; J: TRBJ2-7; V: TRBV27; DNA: TGTGCCAGCAGTTTATTGGGACAGAACTCCTACGAGCAGTACTTC; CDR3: CASSLLGQNSYEQYF
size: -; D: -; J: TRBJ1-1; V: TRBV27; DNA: TGTGCCAGCAGTGGGTTCGGGGAACAGAACACTGAAGCTTTCTTT; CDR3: CASSGFGEQNTEAFF
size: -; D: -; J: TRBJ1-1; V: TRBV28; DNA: TGTGCCAGCAGTTTAGTTGGGTCGGGCACTGAAGCTTTCTTT; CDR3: CASSLVGSGTEAFF
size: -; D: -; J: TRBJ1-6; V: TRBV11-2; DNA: TGTGCCAGCAGCTTTGACAGCGCTATAGGTTCACCCCTCCACTTT; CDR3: CASSFDSAIGSPLHF
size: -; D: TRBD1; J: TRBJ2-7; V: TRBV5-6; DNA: TGTGCCAGCAGCTTGGGGACAGGGAAACGGAGCGAGCAGTACTTC; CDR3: CASSLGTGKRSEQYF
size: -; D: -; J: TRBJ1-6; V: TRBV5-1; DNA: TGCGCCAGCAGCTTGGATCCGGGGAATAATTCACCCCTCCACTTT; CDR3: CASSLDPGNNSPLHF
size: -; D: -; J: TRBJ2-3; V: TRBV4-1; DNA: TGCGCCAGCAGCCAAGATGCGGGGATTGATAGCACAGATACGCAGTATTTT; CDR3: CASSQDAGIDSTDTQYF
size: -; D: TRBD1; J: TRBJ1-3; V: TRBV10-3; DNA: TGTGCCGTGGGACAGACGAGCTCTGGAAACACCATATATTTT; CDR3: CAVGQTSSGNTIYF
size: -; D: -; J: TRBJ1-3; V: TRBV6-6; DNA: TGTGCCAGCTGGATCGCAGGCTCTGGAAACACCATATATTTT; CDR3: CASWIAGSGNTIYF
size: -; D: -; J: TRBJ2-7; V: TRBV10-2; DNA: TGCGCCAGCAGTGAGGCGGGGAGGTCCTACGAGCAGTACTTC; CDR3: CASSEAGRSYEQYF
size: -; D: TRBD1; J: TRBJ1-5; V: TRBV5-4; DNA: TGTGCCAGCAGCCTGGACAGGGGTAATCAGCCCCAGCATTTT; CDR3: CASSLDRGNQPQHF
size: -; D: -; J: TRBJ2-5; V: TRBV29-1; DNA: TGCAGCGTTGTATCTGGGCTAGAGACCCAGTACTTC; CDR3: CSVVSGLETQYF
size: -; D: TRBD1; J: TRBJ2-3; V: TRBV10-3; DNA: TGTGCCATCAGTGATTCGGACAGGGGGCGCACAGATACGCAGTATTTT; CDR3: CAISDSDRGRTDTQYF
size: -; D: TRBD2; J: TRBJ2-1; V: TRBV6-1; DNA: TGTGCCAGCAGGGCGGAGCGGGGCAACTACAATGAGCAGTTCTTC; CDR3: CASRAERGNYNEQFF
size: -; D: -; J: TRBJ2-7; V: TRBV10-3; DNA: TGTGCCATCAGGAGTTTTGTGGGCTACGAGCAGTACTTC; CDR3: CAIRSFVGYEQYF
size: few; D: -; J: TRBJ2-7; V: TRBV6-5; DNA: TGTGCCAGCAGTCCCCGGGCAGAGTCCTACGAGCAGTACTTC; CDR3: CASSPRAESYEQYF
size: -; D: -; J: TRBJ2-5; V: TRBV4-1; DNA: TGCGCCAGCAGCCAAGTCGGGGTAGCTGGAGAGACCCAGTACTTC; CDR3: CASSQVGVAGETQYF
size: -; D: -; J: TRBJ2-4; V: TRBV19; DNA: TGTGCCAGTCACAGCCGAGGGGCCAAAAACATTCAGTACTTC; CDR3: CASHSRGAKNIQYF
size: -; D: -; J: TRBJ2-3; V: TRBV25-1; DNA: TGTGCCAGCAGTGAATGGAGACAGGGAGGGACAGATACGCAGTATTTT; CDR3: CASSEWRQGGTDTQYF
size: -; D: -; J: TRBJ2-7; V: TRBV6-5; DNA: TGTGCCAGCAGTTACTCGCCCGCAGGCTACGAGCAGTACTTC; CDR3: CASSYSPAGYEQYF
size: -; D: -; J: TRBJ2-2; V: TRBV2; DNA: TGTGCCAGCAGTGCAGGGAGAACCGGGGAGCTGTTTTTT; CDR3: CASSAGRTGELFF
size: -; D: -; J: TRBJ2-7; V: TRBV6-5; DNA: TGTGCCAGCAGTTACTCGAATAGGGACCACGAGCAGTACTTC; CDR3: CASSYSNRDHEQYF
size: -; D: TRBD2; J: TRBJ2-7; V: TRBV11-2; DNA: TGTGCCAGCAGCTTAAGCCCCCTCATAGCGGGGCGCTCCTACGAGCAGTACTTC; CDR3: CASSLSPLIAGRSYEQYF
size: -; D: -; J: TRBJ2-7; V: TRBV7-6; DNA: TGTGCCAGCAGCTTTACCACAGACCACGAGCAGTACTTC; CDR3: CASSFTTDHEQYF
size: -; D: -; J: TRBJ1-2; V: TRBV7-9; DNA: TGTGCCAGCAGCTTAGTCGGATATGGCTACACCTTC; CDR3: CASSLVGYGYTF
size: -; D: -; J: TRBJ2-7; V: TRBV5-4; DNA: TGTGCCAGCAGGAAGGGAATACAGGGAGTCTACGAGCAGTACTTC; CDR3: CASRKGIQGVYEQYF
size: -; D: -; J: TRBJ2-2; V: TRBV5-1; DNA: TGCGCCAGCAGCTTGGATGGACGGACTGCGAACACCGGGGAGCTGTTTTTT; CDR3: CASSLDGRTANTGELFF
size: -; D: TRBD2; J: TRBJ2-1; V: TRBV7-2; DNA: TGTGCCAGCAGCATTCTCTCAAGCGGGAGTAGGTACAATGAGCAGTTCTTC; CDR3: CASSILSSGSRYNEQFF
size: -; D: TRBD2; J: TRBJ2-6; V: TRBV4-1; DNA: TGCGCCAGCAGCCAAGTAGCTGGGCTAGCGGGATGGGCCAACGTCCTGACTTTC; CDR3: CASSQVAGLAGWANVLTF
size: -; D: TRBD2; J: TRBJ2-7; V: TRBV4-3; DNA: TGCGCCAGCAGCCAAGCTAGCGGGTTAACCTACGAGCAGTACTTC; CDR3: CASSQASGLTYEQYF
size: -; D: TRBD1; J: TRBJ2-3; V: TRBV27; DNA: TGTGCCAGCAGTTTACAGGGGGCAGATACGCAGTATTTT; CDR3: CASSLQGADTQYF
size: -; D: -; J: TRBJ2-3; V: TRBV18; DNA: TGTGCCAGCTCACTTTCTTCTAGCACAGATACGCAGTATTTT; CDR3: CASSLSSSTDTQYF
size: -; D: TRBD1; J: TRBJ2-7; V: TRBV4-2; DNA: TGTGCCAGCAGCCAAGGACCGGGACAGGGATACGAGCAGTACTTC; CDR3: CASSQGPGQGYEQYF
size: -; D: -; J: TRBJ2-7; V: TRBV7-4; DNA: TGTGCCAGCAGCTTAATCCGGGACAAAGACTACGAGCAGTACTTC; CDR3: CASSLIRDKDYEQYF
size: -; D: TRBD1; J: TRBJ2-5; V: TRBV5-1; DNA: TGCGCCAGCAGCCACGGACAGGGGCAGGGGGAGACCCAGTACTTC; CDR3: CASSHGQGQGETQYF
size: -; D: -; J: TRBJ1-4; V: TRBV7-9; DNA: TGTGCCAGCAGCTTAGCAGGGGGTGAAAAACTGTTTTTT; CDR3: CASSLAGGEKLFF
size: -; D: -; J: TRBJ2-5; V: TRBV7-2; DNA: TGTGCCAGCAGAAGAGGGGAGACCCAGTACTTC; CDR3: CASRRGETQYF
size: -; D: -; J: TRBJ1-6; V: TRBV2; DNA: TGTGCCAGCAGTGAACTAGTAGCCCTTGGTGTTAATTCACCCCTCCACTTT; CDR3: CASSELVALGVNSPLHF